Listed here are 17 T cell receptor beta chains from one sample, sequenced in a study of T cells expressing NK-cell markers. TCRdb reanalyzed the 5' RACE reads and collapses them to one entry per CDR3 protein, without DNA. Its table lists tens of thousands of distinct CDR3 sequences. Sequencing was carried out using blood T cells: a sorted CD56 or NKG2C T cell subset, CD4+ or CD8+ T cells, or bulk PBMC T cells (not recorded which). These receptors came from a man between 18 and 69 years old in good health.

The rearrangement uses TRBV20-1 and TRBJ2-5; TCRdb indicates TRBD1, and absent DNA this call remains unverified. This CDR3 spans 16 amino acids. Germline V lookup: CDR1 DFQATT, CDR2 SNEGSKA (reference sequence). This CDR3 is CSATLGAGMARETQYF.

CDR3 sequence reads: CASSHSQGISTDTQYF. The chain recombines TRBV4-2 with TRBJ2-3; TCRdb reports TRBD1, a call that lacks DNA to check it against. The CDR3 totals 16 residues. Germline CDR1 and CDR2: LGHNA and YNFKEQ.

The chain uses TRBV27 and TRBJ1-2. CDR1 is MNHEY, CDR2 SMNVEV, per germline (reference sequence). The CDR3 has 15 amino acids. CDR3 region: CASSYAFGGGDGYTF.

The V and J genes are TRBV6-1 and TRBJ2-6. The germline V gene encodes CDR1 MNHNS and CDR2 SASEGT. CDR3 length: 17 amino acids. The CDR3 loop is CASSGIPGDSGANVLTF.

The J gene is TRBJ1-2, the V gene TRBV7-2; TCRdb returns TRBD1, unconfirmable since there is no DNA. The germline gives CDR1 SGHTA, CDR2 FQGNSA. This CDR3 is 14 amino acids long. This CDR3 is CASSPAGRGYGYTF.

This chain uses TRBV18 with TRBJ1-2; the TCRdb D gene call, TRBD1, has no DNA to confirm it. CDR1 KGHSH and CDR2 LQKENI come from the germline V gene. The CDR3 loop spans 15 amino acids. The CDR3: CASSPGQGPNYGYTF. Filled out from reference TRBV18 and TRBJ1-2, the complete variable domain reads NAGVMQNPRHLVRRRGQEARLRCSPMKGHSHVYWYRQLPEEGLKFMVYLQKENIIDESGMPKERFSAEFPKEGPSILRIQQVVRGDSAAYFCASSPGQGPNYGYTFGSGTRLTVV.

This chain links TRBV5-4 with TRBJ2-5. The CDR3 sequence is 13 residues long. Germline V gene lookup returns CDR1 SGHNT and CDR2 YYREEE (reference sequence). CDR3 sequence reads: CASSPTGSETQYF.

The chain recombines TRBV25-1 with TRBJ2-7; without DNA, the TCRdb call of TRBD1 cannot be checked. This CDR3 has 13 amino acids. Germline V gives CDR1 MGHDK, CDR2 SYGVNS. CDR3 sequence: CASSEGARYEQYF.

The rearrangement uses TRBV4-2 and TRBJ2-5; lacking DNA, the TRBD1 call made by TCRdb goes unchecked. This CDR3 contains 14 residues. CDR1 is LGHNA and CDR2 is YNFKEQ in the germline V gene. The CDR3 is CASSQDGGRETQYF.

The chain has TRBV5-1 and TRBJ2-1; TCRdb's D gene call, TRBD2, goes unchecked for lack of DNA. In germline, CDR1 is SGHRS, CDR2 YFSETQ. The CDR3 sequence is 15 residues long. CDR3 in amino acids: CATQAGLADNNEQFF.

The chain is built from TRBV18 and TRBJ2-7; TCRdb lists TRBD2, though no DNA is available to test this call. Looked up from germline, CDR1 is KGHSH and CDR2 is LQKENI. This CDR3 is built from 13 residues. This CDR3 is CASSSPRNDEQYF. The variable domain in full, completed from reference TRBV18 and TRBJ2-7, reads NAGVMQNPRHLVRRRGQEARLRCSPMKGHSHVYWYRQLPEEGLKFMVYLQKENIIDESGMPKERFSAEFPKEGPSILRIQQVVRGDSAAYFCASSSPRNDEQYFGPGTRLTVT.

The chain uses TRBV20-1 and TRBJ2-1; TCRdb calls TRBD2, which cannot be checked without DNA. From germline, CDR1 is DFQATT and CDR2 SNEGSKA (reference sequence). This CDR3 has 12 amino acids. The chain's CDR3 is CSGEAPMNEQFF.

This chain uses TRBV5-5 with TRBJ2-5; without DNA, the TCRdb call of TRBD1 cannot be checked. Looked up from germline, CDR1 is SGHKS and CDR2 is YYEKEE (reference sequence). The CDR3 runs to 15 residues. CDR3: CASSMGTGLQETQYF. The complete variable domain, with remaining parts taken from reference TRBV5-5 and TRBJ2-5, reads DAGVTQSPTHLIKTRGQQVTLRCSPISGHKSVSWYQQVLGQGPQFIFQYYEKEERGRGNFPDRFSARQFPNYSSELNVNALLLGDSALYLCASSMGTGLQETQYFGPGTRLLVL.

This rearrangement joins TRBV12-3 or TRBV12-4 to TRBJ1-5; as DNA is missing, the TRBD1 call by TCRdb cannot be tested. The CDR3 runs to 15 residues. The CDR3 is CASSLGGQLNQPQHF.

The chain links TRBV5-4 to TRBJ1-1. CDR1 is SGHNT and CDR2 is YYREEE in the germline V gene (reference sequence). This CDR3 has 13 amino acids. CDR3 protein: CASSLAPDTEAFF.

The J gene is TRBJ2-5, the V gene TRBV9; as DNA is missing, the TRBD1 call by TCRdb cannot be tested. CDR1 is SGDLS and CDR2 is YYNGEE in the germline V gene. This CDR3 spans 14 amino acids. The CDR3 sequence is CASSTGTVQETQYF.

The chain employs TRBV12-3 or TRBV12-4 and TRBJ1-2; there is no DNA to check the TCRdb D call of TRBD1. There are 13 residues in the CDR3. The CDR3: CASSYTGDYGYTF.